The 32 T cell receptor beta chains listed next were all sequenced from one sample in a study of monozygotic twins with inflammatory bowel disease. TCRdb re-called the 5' RACE reads; every CDR3 protein appears as one record, without DNA. Its clone listing holds 330,000 or so distinct CDR3 sequences. The source material was blood. These receptors all come from a human donor with ulcerative colitis or Crohn's disease, or a healthy co-twin of an affected twin (not recorded which).

The chain recombines TRBV7-2 with TRBJ1-5. There are 14 residues in the CDR3. CDR1 SGHTA and CDR2 FQGNSA come from the germline V gene. The CDR3 sequence is CASSLVPGEQPQHF.

This sequence joins TRBV6-5 and TRBJ2-1; checking the TCRdb D call of TRBD2 is not possible without DNA. CDR3 size: 15 residues. Germline assignment: CDR1 MNHEY and CDR2 SVGAGI. The chain's CDR3 is CASSYGLAGGFEQFF.

The J gene is TRBJ2-1, the V gene TRBV5-1; TCRdb reports TRBD2, a call that lacks DNA to check it against. The germline V gene has CDR1 SGHRS and CDR2 YFSETQ. This CDR3 is 16 amino acids long. CDR3 sequence: CASRPFMAGGDNEQFF.

The chain recombines TRBV28 with TRBJ2-5; TCRdb selects TRBD1, and the lack of DNA leaves this call unchecked. Germline CDR1 MDHEN, CDR2 SYDVKM. The CDR3 is 13 residues long. The CDR3 region is CASGSTGLETQYF.

This rearrangement joins TRBV7-2 to TRBJ1-2. Germline CDR1 is SGHTA and CDR2 is FQGNSA. There are 14 residues in the CDR3. This CDR3 is CAINILTTRNGYTF.

The chain couples TRBV9 to TRBJ1-4. The CDR3 spans 14 residues. Germline-derived CDR1 and CDR2 are SGDLS and YYNGEE. CDR3 residues: CASSPSAYQEKLFF.

The chain employs TRBV5-5 and TRBJ2-5; lacking DNA, the TRBD1 call made by TCRdb goes unchecked. Germline V gives CDR1 SGHKS, CDR2 YYEKEE (reference sequence). The length of the CDR3 is 14 residues. CDR3 amino acids: CASSLSTGEETQYF.

This chain joins TRBV30 and TRBJ1-4; TCRdb lists TRBD1, though no DNA is available to test this call. Germline lookup yields CDR1 GTSNPN and CDR2 SVGIG (reference sequence). CDR3 length: 14 amino acids. CDR3 sequence reads: CAWRLGRESEKLFF.

The chain carries TRBV20-1 and TRBJ2-3. CDR1 and CDR2 (germline): DFQATT, SNEGSKA (reference sequence). The CDR3 runs 12 residues. This CDR3 is CSAHYHTDTQYF.

CDR3 in amino acids: CASSPGGSWVTDTQYF. V usage is TRBV2 and J usage is TRBJ2-3; TCRdb proposes TRBD1, but this gene call is untestable without DNA. CDR3 length: 16 amino acids. Germline V gene data show CDR1 as SNHLY and CDR2 as FYNNEI.

V is TRBV6-1 and J is TRBJ2-1; absent DNA, TCRdb's TRBD2 call cannot be checked. Germline V CDR1 and CDR2: MNHNS, SASEGT. This CDR3 contains 15 residues. The chain's CDR3 is CASSVGLGLLNEQFF.

CDR3 sequence reads: CGARRGDSPSNTEAFF. The rearrangement links TRBV20-1 to TRBJ1-1; checking the TCRdb D call of TRBD1 is not possible without DNA. The CDR3 is 16 residues long. Germline CDR1 reads DFQATT; CDR2 reads SNEGSKA (reference sequence).

This sequence joins TRBV11-2 and TRBJ2-1; TCRdb's D call, TRBD1, is unchecked because there is no DNA. Germline V CDR1 and CDR2: SGHAT, FQNNGV. The CDR3 runs 17 residues. CDR3 loop: CASSLAPRTPVYNEQFF.

The chain employs TRBV20-1 and TRBJ1-2. This CDR3 has 13 amino acids. The germline CDR1 and CDR2 sequences are DFQATT and SNEGSKA (reference sequence). The CDR3 loop is CSADSGGSYGYTF.

The chain uses TRBV7-6 and TRBJ2-2; TCRdb returns TRBD1, unconfirmable since there is no DNA. This CDR3 comprises 17 residues. Germline CDR1 SGHVS, CDR2 FNYEAQ. CDR3 sequence: CASSTNPGTVNTGELFF.

The V and J genes are TRBV5-1 and TRBJ2-2; TCRdb calls TRBD1, which cannot be checked without DNA. The V gene's germline CDR1 is SGHRS and CDR2 YFSETQ. This CDR3 has 14 residues. The CDR3 region is CASSPSRGTGELFF.

This sequence joins TRBV20-1 and TRBJ2-3; TCRdb indicates TRBD2, and absent DNA this call remains unverified. CDR1 is DFQATT and CDR2 is SNEGSKA in the germline V gene (reference sequence). This CDR3 has 14 residues. The CDR3 is CSASKDSGTDTQYF.

The chain carries TRBV5-1 and TRBJ2-7; TCRdb calls TRBD2, which cannot be checked without DNA. The CDR3 contains 15 residues. The germline gives CDR1 SGHRS, CDR2 YFSETQ. The CDR3 reads CASSFEGRNPYEQYF.

J is TRBJ2-7 and V is TRBV12-5. Germline assignment: CDR1 LGHNT and CDR2 FRNRAP. The CDR3 runs to 14 residues. CDR3 residues: CASGLTDGYYEQYF.

The V call is TRBV28, the J call TRBJ2-7; the D call from TCRdb, TRBD1, cannot be confirmed without DNA. CDR1 is MDHEN, CDR2 SYDVKM, per germline. This CDR3 contains 15 residues. The CDR3 loop is CASSFATGLPYEQYF.

The chain has TRBV27 and TRBJ2-7; the TRBD1 assignment by TCRdb is unverifiable without DNA. This CDR3 comprises 16 residues. Germline V CDR1 and CDR2: MNHEY, SMNVEV (reference sequence). The CDR3 reads CASSSGRTGGVYEQYF.

V is TRBV11-1 and J is TRBJ1-1; TCRdb gives TRBD1 as the D gene, but with no DNA this cannot be confirmed. This CDR3 region has 18 residues. The germline CDR1 and CDR2 sequences are SGHAT and FQDESV (reference sequence). CDR3 protein: CASSLSGGTDIYRAEAFF.

The chain carries TRBV6-1 and TRBJ2-7; TCRdb's assignment of TRBD1 cannot be checked, as there is no DNA. The CDR3 is 14 amino acids. The germline gives CDR1 MNHNS, CDR2 SASEGT. CDR3 protein: CASTVDTSSYEQYF.

The V gene is TRBV3-1, the J gene TRBJ2-1; TCRdb returns TRBD2, unconfirmable since there is no DNA. The germline CDR1 and CDR2 sequences are LGHDT and YNNKEL (reference sequence). The CDR3 covers 15 residues. CDR3 sequence reads: CASSQEWAGAHEQFF.

The chain uses TRBV20-1 and TRBJ2-1; the TCRdb call, TRBD2, lacks DNA for checking. This CDR3 comprises 15 residues. Germline CDR1 DFQATT, CDR2 SNEGSKA (reference sequence). Here the CDR3 reads CSAVGLADIYNEQFF.

The chain recombines TRBV5-1 with TRBJ1-1; absent DNA, TCRdb's TRBD1 call cannot be checked. Germline values: CDR1 SGHRS, CDR2 YFSETQ. The CDR3 extends over 15 amino acids. Here the CDR3 reads CASSSQPPGNTKAFF.

The chain links TRBV27 to TRBJ1-5. Germline V lookup: CDR1 MNHEY, CDR2 SMNVEV (reference sequence). The CDR3 loop spans 16 amino acids. The chain's CDR3 is CASSSILTLSNQPQHF.

The chain carries TRBV5-1 and TRBJ2-7; without DNA, the TCRdb call of TRBD1 cannot be checked. The CDR3 totals 14 residues. Germline V gives CDR1 SGHRS, CDR2 YFSETQ. CDR3 in amino acids: CASSFVGTGHEQYF. Full variable domain (remainder filled in from reference TRBV5-1 and TRBJ2-7): KAGVTQTPRYLIKTRGQQVTLSCSPISGHRSVSWYQQTPGQGLQFLFEYFSETQRNKGNFPGRFSGRQFSNSRSEMNVSTLELGDSALYLCASSFVGTGHEQYFGPGTRLTVT.

The rearrangement links TRBV5-1 to TRBJ1-4; TCRdb gives TRBD1 as the D gene, but with no DNA this cannot be confirmed. This CDR3 has 23 residues. Germline-derived CDR1 and CDR2 are SGHRS and YFSETQ. CDR3 sequence: CASSPSRGDHWTGIRVVNEKLFF.

This chain links TRBV20-1 with TRBJ1-2. CDR3 length: 13 amino acids. The V gene's germline CDR1 is DFQATT and CDR2 SNEGSKA (reference sequence). CDR3 amino acids: CSARDENKRGYTF.

This chain links TRBV29-1 with TRBJ1-1. This CDR3 spans 15 amino acids. CDR1 is SQVTM, CDR2 ANQGSEA, per germline. Here the CDR3 reads CSARGRFDAGTEAFF.

CDR3 in amino acids: CASSWGAGDEQFF. The chain carries TRBV7-6 and TRBJ2-1; TCRdb lists TRBD1, though no DNA is available to test this call. The CDR3 runs to 13 residues. Germline CDR1 is SGHVS and CDR2 is FNYEAQ.